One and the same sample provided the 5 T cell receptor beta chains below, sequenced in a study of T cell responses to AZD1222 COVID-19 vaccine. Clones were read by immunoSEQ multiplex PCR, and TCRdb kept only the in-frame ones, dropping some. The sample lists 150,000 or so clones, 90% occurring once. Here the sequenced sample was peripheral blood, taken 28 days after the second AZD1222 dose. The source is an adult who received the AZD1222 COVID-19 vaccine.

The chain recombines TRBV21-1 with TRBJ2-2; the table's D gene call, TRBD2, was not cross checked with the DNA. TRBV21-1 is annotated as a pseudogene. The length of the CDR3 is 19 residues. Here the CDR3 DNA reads TGTGCCAGCAGCAAAGAAGGGGTGAGGGCGGGAACGAACACCGGGGAGCTGTTTTTT. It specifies CASSKEGVRAGTNTGELFF.

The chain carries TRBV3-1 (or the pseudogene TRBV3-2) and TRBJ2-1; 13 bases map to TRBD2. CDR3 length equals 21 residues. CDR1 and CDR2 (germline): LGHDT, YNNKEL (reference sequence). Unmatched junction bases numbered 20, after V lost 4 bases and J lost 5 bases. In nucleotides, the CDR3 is TGTGCCAGCAGCCCTCGGGACAGGGGCTTTGGTACTAGCGGGAGGGACAATGAGCAGTTCTTC. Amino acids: CASSPRDRGFGTSGRDNEQFF.

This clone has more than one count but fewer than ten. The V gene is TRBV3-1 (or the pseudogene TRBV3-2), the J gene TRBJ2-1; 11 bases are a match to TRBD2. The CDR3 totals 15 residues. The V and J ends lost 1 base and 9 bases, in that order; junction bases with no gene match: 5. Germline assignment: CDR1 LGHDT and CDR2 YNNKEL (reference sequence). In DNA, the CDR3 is TGTGCCAGCAGCCAAGGGCTAGCGGGGGGTGGTGAGCAGTTCTTC. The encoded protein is CASSQGLAGGGEQFF.

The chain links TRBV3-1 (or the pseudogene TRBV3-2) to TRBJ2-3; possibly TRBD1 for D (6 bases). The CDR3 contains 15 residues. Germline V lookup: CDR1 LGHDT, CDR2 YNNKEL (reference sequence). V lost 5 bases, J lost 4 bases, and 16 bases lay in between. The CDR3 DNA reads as TGTGCCAGCAGCGTCGGGACATTCGGGTCAGATACGCAGTATTTT. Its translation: CASSVGTFGSDTQYF.

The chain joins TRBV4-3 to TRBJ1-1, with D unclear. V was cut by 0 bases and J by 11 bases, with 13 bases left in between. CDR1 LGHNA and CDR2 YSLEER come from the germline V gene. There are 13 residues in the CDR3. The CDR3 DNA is TGCGCCAGCAGCCAAGAATCGTCCGGGGTCGCTTTCTTT. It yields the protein CASSQESSGVAFF.